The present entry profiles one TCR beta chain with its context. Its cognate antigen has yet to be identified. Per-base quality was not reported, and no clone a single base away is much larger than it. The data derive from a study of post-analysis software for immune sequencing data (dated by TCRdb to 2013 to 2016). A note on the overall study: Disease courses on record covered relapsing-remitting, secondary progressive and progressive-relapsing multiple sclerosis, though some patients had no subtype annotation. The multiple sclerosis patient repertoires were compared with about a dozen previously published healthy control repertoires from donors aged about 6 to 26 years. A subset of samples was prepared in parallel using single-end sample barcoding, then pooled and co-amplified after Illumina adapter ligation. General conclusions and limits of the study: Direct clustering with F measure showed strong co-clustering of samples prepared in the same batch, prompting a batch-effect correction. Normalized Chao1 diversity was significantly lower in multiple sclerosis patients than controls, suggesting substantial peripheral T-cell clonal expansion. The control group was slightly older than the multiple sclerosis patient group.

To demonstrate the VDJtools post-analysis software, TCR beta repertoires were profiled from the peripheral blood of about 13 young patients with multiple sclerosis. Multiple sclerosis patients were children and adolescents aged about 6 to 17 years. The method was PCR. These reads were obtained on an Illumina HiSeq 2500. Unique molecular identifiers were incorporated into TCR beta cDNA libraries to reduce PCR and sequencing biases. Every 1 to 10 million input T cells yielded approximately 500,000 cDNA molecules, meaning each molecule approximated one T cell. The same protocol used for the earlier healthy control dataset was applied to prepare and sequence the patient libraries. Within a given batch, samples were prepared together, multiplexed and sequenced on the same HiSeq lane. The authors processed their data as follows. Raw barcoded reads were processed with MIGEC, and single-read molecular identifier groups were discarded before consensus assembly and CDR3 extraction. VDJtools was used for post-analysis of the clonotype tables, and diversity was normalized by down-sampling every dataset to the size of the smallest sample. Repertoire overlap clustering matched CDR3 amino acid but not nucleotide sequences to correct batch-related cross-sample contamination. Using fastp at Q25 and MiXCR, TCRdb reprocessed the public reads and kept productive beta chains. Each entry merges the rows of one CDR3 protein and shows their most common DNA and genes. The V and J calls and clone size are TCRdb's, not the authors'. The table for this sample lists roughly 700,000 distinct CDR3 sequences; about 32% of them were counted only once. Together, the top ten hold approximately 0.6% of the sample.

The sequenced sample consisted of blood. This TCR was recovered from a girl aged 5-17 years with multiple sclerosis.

The CDR3 region: CASSYRTGGLETQYF. The DNA reads as follows: TGTGCCAGCAGTTACCGGACAGGGGGCTTAGAGACCCAGTACTTC. The chain joins TRBV6-6 to TRBJ2-4, with 11 junctional bases fitting TRBD1. Judging by the DNA end, TRBJ2-5 fits better; the J call may be wrong. The CDR3 spans 15 residues, from the cysteine through the phenylalanine. CDR3 DNA is the only sequence kept; it has 45 bases, read in frame from the first base. For CDR1 and CDR2, the germline V gene (reference sequence) lists MNHNY and SVGAGI.